The 13 T cell receptor beta chains below all came from one sample that was sequenced in a study of metastatic and nonmetastatic thyroid tumors. TCRdb ran MiXCR on the PCR reads. The sample includes roughly 40,000 clones, roughly 12% of them seen just once. Treatment of any kind had been given to no patient before thyroid surgery. The sequencing sample was made of blood. The receptors were gathered from a male donor with papillary thyroid cancer or a benign thyroid nodule (not recorded which). Some clones in this sample may be carry-over from other donors' samples.

This clone was counted ten times or more. The V and J genes are TRBV24-1 and TRBJ2-3; D is ambiguous. The CDR3 has 15 residues. V dropped 1 base and J dropped 4 bases, with 11 bases sitting between them. The V gene's germline CDR1 is KGHDR and CDR2 SFDVKD. CDR3 DNA sequence: TGTGCCACCAGTGATTTAGGGCAGGATTCAGATACGCAGTATTTT. As protein: CATSDLGQDSDTQYF.

Judged by abundance, this clone is medium-sized. This sequence joins TRBV28 and TRBJ1-2; 8 nucleotides line up with TRBD1. CDR1 MDHEN and CDR2 SYDVKM come from the germline V gene. J gave up 4 bases and V 5 bases, and 3 bases lay outside the gene matches. CDR3 length: 13 residues. DNA of the CDR3: TGTGCCAGCAGTACTCAGGGGGCCTATGGCTACACCTTC. Its protein is CASSTQGAYGYTF.

The V call is TRBV12-3 or TRBV12-4, the J call TRBJ2-1; 9 nucleotides align to TRBD2. There are 15 residues in the CDR3. V was clipped by 6 bases and J by 4 bases; unmatched bases: 7. This CDR3 reads CASSPGTSSYNEQFF. The CDR3 coding sequence is TGTGCCAGCAGCCCTGGGACTAGCTCATACAATGAGCAGTTCTTC.

V is TRBV7-9 and J is TRBJ2-4; 8 bases are shared with TRBD1. V was clipped by 4 bases and J by 5 bases; unmatched bases: 10. This CDR3 contains 16 residues. Germline V gene data show CDR1 as SEHNR and CDR2 as FQNEAQ (reference sequence). CDR3 DNA: TGTGCCAGCAGCTCAAGGGGACAGGAGGGAGAAAACATTCAGTACTTC. Protein sequence: CASSSRGQEGENIQYF.

This clone came up a few times. This may come from a read error, since a much larger clone is one base off. This CDR3 is also generated by other DNA sequences in the sample. This chain uses TRBV28 with TRBJ2-5; D remains unclear. The CDR3 extends over 11 amino acids. Trimming cost V 6 bases and J 4 bases, with 6 bases left between them. Germline-derived CDR1 and CDR2 are MDHEN and SYDVKM. CDR3 nucleotide sequence: TGTGCCAGCAGCTCACTAGAGACCCAGTACTTC. Its protein is CASSSLETQYF. Full variable domain (remainder filled in from reference TRBV28 and TRBJ2-5): DVKVTQSSRYLVKRTGEKVFLECVQDMDHENMFWYRQDPGLGLRLIYFSYDVKMKEKGDIPEGYSVSREKKERFSLILESASTNQTSMYLCASSSLETQYFGPGTRLLVL.

This clone came up many times. The J gene is TRBJ2-2, the V gene TRBV11-1; TRBD1 matches at 8 bases. The CDR3 is made up of 16 amino acids. V was clipped by 5 bases and J by 1 base; unmatched bases: 6. The germline CDR1 and CDR2 sequences are SGHAT and FQDESV (reference sequence). This CDR3 is CASSLMDRVNTGELFF. The CDR3 DNA sequence: TGTGCCAGCAGCCTAATGGACAGGGTGAACACCGGGGAGCTGTTTTTT.

This clone was detected many times. The chain has TRBV4-3 and TRBJ1-2, with D perhaps TRBD1 (5 bases). The CDR3 totals 14 residues. Trimming stripped 4 bases from V and 8 bases from J, with 17 bases between. The germline V gene has CDR1 LGHNA and CDR2 YSLEER. This chain's CDR3 is CASSPISGKSGYTF. In DNA form, the CDR3 reads TGCGCCAGCAGCCCAATCTCAGGGAAAAGCGGCTACACCTTC.

The sample holds a few counts of this clone. Here the CDR3 reads CASSPRLAWGAQYF. CDR3 DNA: TGTGCCAGCAGCCCGCGACTAGCTTGGGGGGCCCAGTACTTC. This chain connects TRBV7-8 to TRBJ2-5; TRBD2 matches at 7 bases. CDR1 SGHVS and CDR2 FQNEAQ come from the germline V gene. Losses at the gene ends were 5 bases for V and 9 bases for J; bases not matched to a gene: 12. The CDR3 sequence is 14 residues long.

On this clone: Possible read error: a much larger clone is one base away. The V and J genes are TRBV2 and TRBJ2-1; the D is unclear. Germline values: CDR1 SNHLY, CDR2 FYNNEI. The CDR3 has 13 amino acids. V lost 4 bases and J 3 bases, leaving 7 bases between the germline ends. The chain's CDR3 is CASSVGDYNEQFF. In DNA, the CDR3 is TGTGCCAGCAGTGTGGGCGACTACAATGAGCAGTTCTTC.

There are many counts of this clone. The chain employs TRBV2 and TRBJ1-2; TRBD1 is a possible D gene (6 bases). Trimming cost V 4 bases and J 6 bases, with 12 bases left between them. Germline V gene sequence: CDR1 SNHLY, CDR2 FYNNEI. This CDR3 region has 13 residues. The CDR3 DNA sequence: TGTGCCAGCAGTGGGCTGGGGGCGGATGGCTACACCTTC. Translation: CASSGLGADGYTF.

A word on this clone: Possible read error: a much larger clone is one base away. V usage is TRBV18 and J usage is TRBJ1-4; TRBD1 matches at 7 bases. Germline V lookup: CDR1 KGHSH, CDR2 LQKENI. The CDR3 covers 16 residues. The CDR3 loop is CATSPNEGATNEKLFF. The CDR3 DNA reads as TGTGCCACCTCACCAAACGAGGGGGCGACTAATGAAAAACTGTTTTTT.

Many counts were recorded for this clone. The rearrangement uses TRBV4-1 and TRBJ1-1; the match to TRBD1 covers 8 bases. J lost 6 bases, V lost 2 bases, and 5 bases had no gene match. Per germline, CDR1 MGHRA and CDR2 YSYEKL. This CDR3 contains 14 residues. CDR3 sequence: CASSQQQGGSEAFF. The CDR3 DNA reads TGCGCCAGCAGCCAACAACAGGGGGGGTCTGAAGCTTTCTTT.

This clone was counted only a few times. V gene TRBV28 combines with J gene TRBJ1-5, with D unresolved. CDR3 length: 16 amino acids. Trimming removed 3 bases at V and 4 bases at J, with 16 bases between. The germline V gene encodes CDR1 MDHEN and CDR2 SYDVKM. CDR3 sequence (DNA): TGTGCCAGCAGTTTCATAAAAGGCGTCAGAAATCAGCCCCAGCATTTT. Amino acid sequence: CASSFIKGVRNQPQHF. Full variable domain (outside the CDR3, taken from reference TRBV28 and TRBJ1-5): DVKVTQSSRYLVKRTGEKVFLECVQDMDHENMFWYRQDPGLGLRLIYFSYDVKMKEKGDIPEGYSVSREKKERFSLILESASTNQTSMYLCASSFIKGVRNQPQHFGDGTRLSIL.